The 15 T cell receptor beta chains below all came from one sample that was sequenced in a study of shared clonotypes between healthy human individuals. Assay used: immunoSEQ multiplex PCR; TCRdb lists only in-frame clones, some missing. In the table there are roughly 2.6 million clones, 90% to 95% of which are singletons. Sequences were obtained from naive CD4+ T cells sorted from blood. Subset: CD45RA+ positively selected. The receptors were sampled from a man between 18 and 29 years old in good health.

J is TRBJ2-7 and V is TRBV7-9; 8 bases line up with TRBD1. The CDR3 extends over 12 amino acids. With V trimmed by 5 bases and J by 13 bases, 10 bases remained unmatched. From germline, CDR1 is SEHNR and CDR2 FQNEAQ (reference sequence). The CDR3: CASSPLGTGYYF. CDR3 DNA sequence: TGTGCCAGCAGCCCATTAGGGACAGGTTATTACTTC.

About this clone: The same CDR3 can be traced to other DNA sequences in this sample. The J gene is TRBJ1-1, the V gene TRBV7-8; TRBD1 aligns across 7 bases. CDR3 length equals 14 residues. Germline V gene sequence: CDR1 SGHVS, CDR2 FQNEAQ. The V and J ends lost 5 bases and 2 bases, in that order; junction bases with no gene match: 5. The CDR3 reads CASSQGTANTEAFF. CDR3 nucleotide sequence: TGTGCCAGCAGCCAAGGGACAGCCAACACTGAAGCTTTCTTT.

V and J are TRBV19 and TRBJ1-2; possibly TRBD1 for D (5 bases). The germline V gene has CDR1 LNHDA and CDR2 SQIVND (reference sequence). Trimming shortened V by 1 base and J by 0 bases, and 18 bases separated the two germline ends. CDR3 length equals 18 residues. The CDR3 reads CASSIAPRDSSANYGYTF. CDR3 nucleotides: TGTGCCAGTAGTATAGCCCCCCGAGACAGCTCAGCTAACTATGGCTACACCTTC.

About this clone: Other DNA sequences from this sample encode an identical CDR3 as well. The chain is built from TRBV5-1 and TRBJ2-3; D may be TRBD2 (5 bases). The length of the CDR3 is 13 residues. The V end was cut by 0 bases, the J end by 6 bases, with 8 bases between. CDR1 is SGHRS and CDR2 is YFSETQ in the germline V gene. CDR3 sequence: CASSLAGVDTQYF. The CDR3 nucleotides read TGCGCCAGCAGCTTGGCCGGGGTTGATACGCAGTATTTT.

The count of this clone is one. The rearrangement uses TRBV7-9 and TRBJ2-5, with 16 bases fitting TRBD2. Per the germline V gene, CDR1 is SEHNR and CDR2 is FQNEAQ (reference sequence). Unmatched junction bases numbered 3, after V lost 4 bases and J lost 4 bases. The CDR3 loop spans 16 amino acids. The CDR3 loop is CASSSGTSGRAETQYF. The CDR3 DNA reads as TGTGCCAGCAGCTCCGGGACTAGCGGGAGGGCAGAGACCCAGTACTTC.

The rearrangement joins TRBV5-6 to TRBJ2-1; TRBD2 aligns across 7 bases. CDR1 and CDR2 (germline): SGHDT, YYEEEE. This CDR3 region has 14 residues. The junction had 5 bases not matched to a gene; V was cut back by 1 base and J by 7 bases. The CDR3 DNA sequence: TGTGCCAGCAGCTTGACGACTAGCATAAATGAGCAGTTCTTC. It codes for CASSLTTSINEQFF. Full variable domain (rest looked up from reference TRBV5-6 and TRBJ2-1): DAGVTQSPTHLIKTRGQQVTLRCSPKSGHDTVSWYQQALGQGPQFIFQYYEEEERQRGNFPDRFSGHQFPNYSSELNVNALLLGDSALYLCASSLTTSINEQFFGPGTRLTVL.

Details on this clone: At the DNA level, this CDR3 is encoded by other sequences in the same sample as well. The chain carries TRBV7-2 and TRBJ2-1, with 7 bases identical to TRBD1. V lost 1 base and J lost 6; bases outside the gene matches: 3. CDR3 length: 14 residues. In germline, CDR1 is SGHTA, CDR2 FQGNSA. The CDR3 nucleotides read TGTGCCAGCAGCTTAGGTCCAGGGGGCAATGAGCAGTTCTTC. This translates into CASSLGPGGNEQFF.

CDR3 loop: CASSRPSEVGDTQYF. CDR3 nucleotide sequence: TGCGCCAGCAGCCGCCCTAGCGAGGTGGGAGATACGCAGTATTTT. V usage is TRBV4-1 and J usage is TRBJ2-3; D might be TRBD2 (6 bases). The CDR3 totals 15 residues. The V end lost 4 bases, the J end lost 5 bases, and 16 bases lay between the germline ends. Germline lookup yields CDR1 MGHRA and CDR2 YSYEKL.

For this clone: At one of its ends the junction is not consistent with the germline gene, which may arise from a read error. The chain carries TRBV10-2 and TRBJ2-4; tentatively, D is TRBD2 (7 bases). This CDR3 contains 14 residues. Germline V CDR1 and CDR2: WSHSY, SAAADI. The CDR3 DNA reads as TGCGCCAGTAGTGAAATTGGGGGGGCAAACATTCAGTACTTC. This gives the protein CASSEIGGANIQYF.

V and J are TRBV2 and TRBJ2-3, with D possibly matching TRBD2 (5 bases). Germline loops: CDR1 SNHLY, CDR2 FYNNEI. The CDR3 contains 14 residues. V was cut by 8 bases and J by 2 bases, with 14 bases left in between. The CDR3 reads CASRLAYLTDTQYF. The CDR3, as DNA: TGTGCCAGCCGGCTAGCATATCTCACAGATACGCAGTATTTT. Drawing the rest from reference TRBV2 and TRBJ2-3, the complete variable domain is EPEVTQTPSHQVTQMGQEVILRCVPISNHLYFYWYRQILGQKVEFLVSFYNNEISEKSEIFDDQFSVERPDGSNFTLKIRSTKLEDSAMYFCASRLAYLTDTQYFGPGTRLTVL.

The rearrangement links TRBV7-2 to TRBJ2-5, with 10 bases fitting TRBD2. This CDR3 contains 17 residues. V lost 1 base, J lost 2 bases, and 7 bases stayed unmatched. Germline loops: CDR1 SGHTA, CDR2 FQGNSA. The CDR3 sequence: CASSLGASGGTQETQYF. CDR3 DNA sequence: TGTGCCAGCAGCTTAGGAGCTAGCGGGGGTACACAAGAGACCCAGTACTTC.

The chain recombines TRBV15 with TRBJ2-3; D possibly uses TRBD1 or TRBD2 (5 bases each). The CDR3 is 16 residues long. V gave up 3 bases and J gave up 4 bases, with 17 bases separating them. Germline loops: CDR1 LNHNV, CDR2 YYDKDF (reference sequence). The CDR3: CATSSRDPTLPDTQYF. The CDR3 nucleotides read TGTGCCACCAGCAGCCGGGACCCCACCCTCCCAGATACGCAGTATTTT.

The gene calls are TRBV18 and TRBJ2-2; 7 bases are a match to TRBD1. This CDR3 contains 17 residues. The germline CDR1 and CDR2 sequences are KGHSH and LQKENI. Trimming removed 2 bases from V and 2 bases from J; junction bases left unmatched: 8. The CDR3 region is CASSPSVGTANTGELFF. In DNA form, the CDR3 reads TGTGCCAGCTCACCAAGCGTCGGGACAGCAAACACCGGGGAGCTGTTTTTT.

The rearrangement links TRBV5-1 to TRBJ2-1; the match to TRBD1 covers 7 bases. The germline CDR1 and CDR2 sequences are SGHRS and YFSETQ. Unmatched junction bases numbered 9, after V lost 0 bases and J lost 3 bases. The CDR3 consists of 17 residues. Here the CDR3 reads CASSLGDSVKGYNEQFF. The CDR3 DNA is TGCGCCAGCAGCTTGGGGGACAGCGTGAAGGGCTACAATGAGCAGTTCTTC.

The V call is TRBV6-1, the J call TRBJ2-2; the D is unclear. The CDR3 consists of 13 residues. V shed 0 bases and J shed 5 bases, with 4 bases lying between them. Germline V gene sequence: CDR1 MNHNS, CDR2 SASEGT. This CDR3 reads CASSEAGTGELFF. CDR3 bases: TGTGCCAGCAGTGAAGCTGGGACCGGGGAGCTGTTTTTT.